The 24 T cell receptor beta chains below were found in one sample sequenced in a study of T cell responses to AZD1222 COVID-19 vaccine. The protocol was immunoSEQ multiplex PCR, while the TCRdb copy is restricted to in-frame clones and leaves out a portion. The sample lists about 190,000 clones, approximately 87% occurring once. The sample was peripheral blood, taken on day 0 of MenACWY control vaccination. The receptors here all came from an adult in good health.

The V call is TRBV11-2, the J call TRBJ1-3; D is unclear. CDR3 length: 14 residues. Between the trimmed V and J ends, which lost 4 bases and 0 bases, there was a span of 7 bases. Germline V lookup: CDR1 SGHAT, CDR2 FQNNGV. For the CDR3, the DNA is TGTGCCAGCAGCTCGGGGATCTCTGGAAACACCATATATTTT. Its translation is CASSSGISGNTIYF.

CDR3 nucleotides: TGTGCCAGCGACGAAAACCGACCCGCCTACGAGCAGTACTTC. This encodes CASDENRPAYEQYF. V and J are TRBV2 and TRBJ2-7, with unresolved D. This CDR3 spans 14 amino acids. V was trimmed by 8 bases and J by 2 bases, leaving 16 bases between them. CDR1 and CDR2 from the germline V gene are SNHLY and FYNNEI.

The chain combines TRBV11-2 with TRBJ2-7; perhaps D is TRBD1 or TRBD2 (5 bases each). Germline V lookup: CDR1 SGHAT, CDR2 FQNNGV. The V gene lost 5 bases and the J gene lost 3 bases, with 14 bases spanning the gap. The CDR3 extends over 14 amino acids. CDR3 sequence reads: CASSLGTAVYEQYF. Here the CDR3 DNA reads TGTGCCAGCAGCCTCGGGACGGCTGTCTACGAGCAGTACTTC.

The rearrangement uses TRBV4-3 and TRBJ2-3; D ambiguous. The CDR3 loop spans 13 amino acids. Trimming removed 4 bases from V and 4 bases from J, with 9 bases in between. Germline CDR1 and CDR2: LGHNA and YSLEER. This CDR3 is CASSPTTSDTQYF. CDR3 nucleotide sequence: TGCGCCAGCAGCCCAACCACTTCAGATACGCAGTATTTT.

The chain couples TRBV5-4 to TRBJ2-1, with TRBD2 as a possible D gene (6 bases). CDR1 and CDR2 from the germline V gene are SGHNT and YYREEE (reference sequence). CDR3 length: 12 residues. Trimming took 0 bases from V and 9 from J, leaving 7 bases between them. CDR3 residues: CASSLVGGEQFF. CDR3 coding DNA: TGTGCCAGCAGCTTGGTGGGAGGTGAGCAGTTCTTC.

This clone was seen more than once but under ten times. The rearrangement links TRBV6-5 to TRBJ2-7, with TRBD1 as a possible D gene (6 bases). The CDR3 length is 13 residues. Germline CDR1 and CDR2: MNHEY and SVGAGI. V was trimmed by 8 bases and J by 5 bases, leaving 16 bases between them. The CDR3 region is CASRSQGLNEQYF. The CDR3 coding sequence is TGTGCCAGCCGAAGCCAGGGGCTGAACGAGCAGTACTTC.

The chain combines TRBV10-3 with TRBJ1-2; unclear D gene. The CDR3 has 12 residues. Deletions cut 10 bases from V and 2 bases from J, with 11 bases between. In germline, CDR1 is ENHRY, CDR2 SYGVKD. The CDR3 loop reads CATQTANYGYTF. CDR3 sequence (DNA): TGTGCCACCCAAACAGCGAACTATGGCTACACCTTC.

The chain employs TRBV7-2 and TRBJ1-1, with D perhaps matching TRBD1 (5 bases). The CDR3 is made up of 16 amino acids. In germline, CDR1 is SGHTA, CDR2 FQGNSA. V lost 4 bases, J lost 0 bases, and 15 bases lay in between. CDR3 DNA: TGTGCCAGCAGCTCCCTCGGGGGAACGATGAACACTGAAGCTTTCTTT. This encodes CASSSLGGTMNTEAFF.

The chain joins TRBV6-1 to TRBJ2-7, with D maybe TRBD2 (6 bases). CDR1 is MNHNS and CDR2 is SASEGT in the germline V gene. The CDR3 runs 14 residues. Trimming took 3 bases from V and 6 from J, leaving 15 bases between them. The CDR3 protein is CASSDAGSPAEQYF. CDR3 bases: TGTGCCAGCAGTGATGCGGGGTCCCCCGCCGAGCAGTACTTC.

The V gene is TRBV11-2, the J gene TRBJ2-7; D unresolved. The length of the CDR3 is 12 residues. Trimming removed 5 bases at V and 2 bases at J, with 7 bases between. Germline assignment: CDR1 SGHAT and CDR2 FQNNGV. CDR3 amino acids: CASSDTTYEQYF. CDR3 DNA sequence: TGTGCCAGCAGCGACACAACCTACGAGCAGTACTTC.

In this sample, this clone turned up a few times. The V gene is TRBV30, the J gene TRBJ2-1, with D possibly being TRBD1 (6 bases). Looked up from germline, CDR1 is GTSNPN and CDR2 is SVGIG (reference sequence). V dropped 2 bases and J dropped 0 bases, with 11 bases sitting between them. The CDR3 totals 15 residues. CDR3 amino acids: CAWSIQGFSYNEQFF. The DNA of the CDR3 is TGTGCCTGGAGTATACAGGGTTTCTCCTACAATGAGCAGTTCTTC.

This chain joins TRBV7-2 and TRBJ2-7, with a weak D call TRBD2 (6 bases). CDR1 is SGHTA, CDR2 FQGNSA, per germline. The CDR3 runs 12 residues. V lost 1 base and J lost 6, with 7 bases in between. The CDR3: CASSLGGTEQYF. The DNA of the CDR3 is TGTGCCAGCAGCTTAGGCGGGACCGAGCAGTACTTC.

The V gene is TRBV5-1, the J gene TRBJ2-3; D tentatively fits TRBD1 or TRBD2 (5 bases each). Trimming removed 6 bases from V and 7 bases from J, with 9 bases in between. Germline-derived CDR1 and CDR2 are SGHRS and YFSETQ. The CDR3 sequence is 11 residues long. DNA for the CDR3: TGCGCCAGCATTTGGGGGAATACGCAGTATTTT. This encodes CASIWGNTQYF.

The rearrangement links TRBV9 to TRBJ1-3, with 8 bases lining up with TRBD1. Looked up from germline, CDR1 is SGDLS and CDR2 is YYNGEE. The CDR3 sequence is 15 residues long. With 3 bases clipped from V and 1 base from J, the junction kept 3 bases outside the gene matches. This CDR3 is CASSADRVSGNTIYF. Here the CDR3 DNA reads TGTGCCAGCAGCGCGGACAGGGTATCTGGAAACACCATATATTTT.

The chain joins TRBV27 to TRBJ1-5; no definite D call. This CDR3 is 14 amino acids long. V was cut by 4 bases and J by 6 bases, with 13 bases left in between. Germline loops: CDR1 MNHEY, CDR2 SMNVEV (reference sequence). CDR3 amino acids: CASSSSKSAQPQHF. CDR3 in DNA: TGTGCCAGCAGTTCGAGCAAGTCAGCTCAGCCCCAGCATTTT.

The chain uses TRBV5-4 and TRBJ2-5; TRBD1 might be the D (6 bases). CDR1 SGHNT and CDR2 YYREEE come from the germline V gene (reference sequence). V lost 4 bases and J 1 base, leaving 14 bases between the germline ends. The CDR3 loop spans 15 amino acids. This CDR3 is CASSGETGFQETQYF. The CDR3 DNA is TGTGCCAGCAGCGGAGAGACAGGATTCCAAGAGACCCAGTACTTC.

V usage is TRBV10-1 and J usage is TRBJ2-3, with 9 bases identical to TRBD2. The V gene end was trimmed by 7 bases and the J gene end by 4 bases; junction bases not matched to a gene: 9. Germline-derived CDR1 and CDR2 are WNHNN and SYGVQD (reference sequence). This CDR3 region has 15 residues. CDR3: CASKISGSGPDTQYF. The CDR3 bases are TGCGCCAGCAAAATTAGCGGGAGCGGCCCAGATACGCAGTATTTT.

This chain links TRBV7-8 with TRBJ2-5; no definite D call. CDR1 is SGHVS, CDR2 FQNEAQ, per germline. The CDR3 loop spans 14 amino acids. The germline V and J ends were trimmed by 5 bases and 4 bases, with 14 bases remaining between them. The CDR3 spells CASSERRVAETQYF. The DNA for the CDR3 is TGTGCCAGCAGCGAGCGAAGAGTGGCAGAGACCCAGTACTTC.

The V and J genes are TRBV5-5 and TRBJ2-1; TRBD1 matches 9 bases. The CDR3 has 17 amino acids. Germline CDR1 and CDR2: SGHKS and YYEKEE (reference sequence). V shed 1 base, J shed 2 bases, and the junction held 7 bases outside the gene matches. The CDR3 sequence: CASSLWPGTGTYNEQFF. The CDR3 nucleotides are TGTGCCAGCAGCTTGTGGCCCGGGACAGGGACCTACAATGAGCAGTTCTTC.

The rearrangement joins TRBV15 to TRBJ1-6; D possibly corresponds to TRBD1 (6 bases). The germline CDR1 and CDR2 sequences are LNHNV and YYDKDF (reference sequence). The CDR3 has 17 residues. V lost 0 bases to trimming and J lost 7 bases, with 16 bases between them. CDR3 sequence reads: CATSRDWGASQNSPLHF. CDR3 nucleotide sequence: TGTGCCACCAGCAGAGATTGGGGGGCTTCCCAGAATTCACCCCTCCACTTT. The full variable domain, in which reference TRBV15 and TRBJ1-6 provide the parts outside the CDR3, is DAMVIQNPRYQVTQFGKPVTLSCSQTLNHNVMYWYQQKSSQAPKLLFHYYDKDFNNEADTPDNFQSRRPNTSFCFLDIRSPGLGDTAMYLCATSRDWGASQNSPLHFGNGTRLTVT.

V gene TRBV28 combines with J gene TRBJ2-5; TRBD2 matches 11 bases. Germline V gene data show CDR1 as MDHEN and CDR2 as SYDVKM. This CDR3 is built from 19 residues. Unmatched junction bases numbered 20, after V lost 5 bases and J lost 6 bases. The CDR3 reads CASSRRLASGRPGGQTQYF. The CDR3 DNA reads TGTGCCAGCAGTCGCCGCCTGGCTAGCGGGAGGCCGGGAGGTCAGACCCAGTACTTC.

The V call is TRBV6-1, the J call TRBJ2-6; the D is unclear. Germline V lookup: CDR1 MNHNS, CDR2 SASEGT. The CDR3 covers 14 residues. V lost 2 bases and J 2 bases, leaving 4 bases between the germline ends. The DNA for the CDR3 is TGTGCCAGCAGTGAAACAGCTGGGGCCAACGTCCTGACTTTC. The encoded protein is CASSETAGANVLTF.

This clone was picked up one time. This chain uses TRBV9 with TRBJ2-3, with TRBD1 matching over 7 bases. Germline V gene data show CDR1 as SGDLS and CDR2 as YYNGEE. There are 15 residues in the CDR3. V lost 0 bases, J lost 1 base, and 2 bases stayed unmatched. The DNA for the CDR3 is TGTGCCAGCAGCGTAGAGGGGGCCCGCACAGATACGCAGTATTTT. Protein sequence: CASSVEGARTDTQYF.

This chain connects TRBV7-2 to TRBJ2-5; the D is unclear. V was trimmed by 5 bases and J by 1 base, leaving 2 bases between them. This CDR3 region has 11 residues. Germline V gene data show CDR1 as SGHTA and CDR2 as FQGNSA. CDR3 protein: CASSPQETQYF. CDR3 DNA sequence: TGTGCCAGCAGCCCCCAAGAGACCCAGTACTTC.